This entry is about one T cell receptor beta chain. The antigen remains undetermined. The entry originates in a study of T cells in Graves' hyperthyroidism and ophthalmopathy. At the level of the study: Prior to any treatment, at the point of initial diagnosis, peripheral blood was collected. Points from the study as a whole: A model using 13 V-J features told ophthalmopathy apart from stable hyperthyroidism. Most thyroid clonotypes with frequency above 0.001 were detected in blood.

V was shortened by 1 base and J by 5 bases, with 9 bases between the two germline ends. The germline V gene has CDR1 MNHEY and CDR2 SVGEGT. This CDR3 has 14 amino acids. Amplification yielded TCR beta CDR3 regions, with RNA transcripts as the source. TCR CDR3 underwent first-round RT-PCR with the HTBI primer set. TCRdb re-analysed the multiplex PCR reads in MiXCR, keeping a single row per CDR3 protein. The sample lists 450,000 to 600,000 distinct CDR3 sequences; around 15% were seen once. Thyroid ultrasound and orbital computed tomography, with clinical symptoms and serum thyroxine and TRAb, informed diagnoses.

The sequenced sample consisted of blood. This TCR came from a woman in her forties with Graves' hyperthyroidism. The chain joins TRBV6-2 or TRBV6-3 to TRBJ1-5; no reliable D call. The CDR3 nucleotides read TGTGCCAGCAGTTACTTGGGATCCCATCAGCCCCAGCATTTT. Protein sequence: CASSYLGSHQPQHF.